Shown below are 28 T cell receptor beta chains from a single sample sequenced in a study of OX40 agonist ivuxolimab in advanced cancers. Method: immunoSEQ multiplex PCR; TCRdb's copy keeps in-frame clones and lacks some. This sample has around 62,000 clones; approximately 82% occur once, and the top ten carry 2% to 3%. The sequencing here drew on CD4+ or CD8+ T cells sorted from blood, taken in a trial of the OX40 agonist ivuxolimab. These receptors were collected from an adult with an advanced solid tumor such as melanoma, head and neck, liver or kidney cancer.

CDR3 region: CASSPERVQYEQYF. The DNA for the CDR3 is TGTGCCAGCAGCCCGGAGAGGGTACAGTACGAGCAGTACTTC. The chain couples TRBV5-8 to TRBJ2-7; perhaps TRBD2 as D (5 bases). V was cut by 4 bases and J by 4 bases, with 15 bases left in between. Germline CDR1 and CDR2: SGHTS and YDEGEE. There are 14 residues in the CDR3.

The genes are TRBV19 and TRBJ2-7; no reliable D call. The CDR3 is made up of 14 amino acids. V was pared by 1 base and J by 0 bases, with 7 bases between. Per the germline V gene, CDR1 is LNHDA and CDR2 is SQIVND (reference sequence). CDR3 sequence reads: CASSIVRSSYEQYF. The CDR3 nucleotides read TGTGCCAGTAGTATAGTGAGGAGCTCCTACGAGCAGTACTTC.

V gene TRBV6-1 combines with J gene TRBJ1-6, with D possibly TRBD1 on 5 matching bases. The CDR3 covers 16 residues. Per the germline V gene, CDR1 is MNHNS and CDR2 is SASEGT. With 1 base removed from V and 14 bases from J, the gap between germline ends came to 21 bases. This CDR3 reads CASSEDPGLARSALHF. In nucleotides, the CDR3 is TGTGCCAGCAGTGAAGACCCGGGACTGGCGCGTTCGGCCCTCCACTTT.

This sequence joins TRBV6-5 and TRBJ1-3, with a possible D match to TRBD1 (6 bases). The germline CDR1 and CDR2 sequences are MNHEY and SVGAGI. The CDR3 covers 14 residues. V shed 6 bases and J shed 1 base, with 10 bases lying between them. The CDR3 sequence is CASRPQGSGNTIYF. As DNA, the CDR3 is TGTGCCAGCAGACCACAGGGTTCTGGAAACACCATATATTTT.

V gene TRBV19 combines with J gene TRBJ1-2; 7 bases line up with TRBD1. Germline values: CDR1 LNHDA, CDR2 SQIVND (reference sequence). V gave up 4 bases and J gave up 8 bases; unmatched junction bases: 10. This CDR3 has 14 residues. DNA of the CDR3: TGTGCCAGTAGTACCACCTGGGACAGTTGGGGCTACACCTTC. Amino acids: CASSTTWDSWGYTF.

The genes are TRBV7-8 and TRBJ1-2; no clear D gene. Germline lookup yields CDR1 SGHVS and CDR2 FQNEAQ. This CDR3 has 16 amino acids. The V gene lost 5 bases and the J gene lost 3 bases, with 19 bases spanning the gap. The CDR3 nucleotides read TGTGCCAGCAGCCACCAGAGAGGGCCCCATGACTATGGCTACACCTTC. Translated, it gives CASSHQRGPHDYGYTF.

The DNA for the CDR3 is TGCGCCAGCAGCTTGGACCCGAACACCGGGGAGCTGTTTTTT. Translation gives CASSLDPNTGELFF. The chain recombines TRBV5-1 with TRBJ2-2; D gene ambiguous. Trimming took off 0 bases at V and 0 bases at J, with 3 bases between the two ends. The CDR3 spans 14 residues. The germline V gene has CDR1 SGHRS and CDR2 YFSETQ.

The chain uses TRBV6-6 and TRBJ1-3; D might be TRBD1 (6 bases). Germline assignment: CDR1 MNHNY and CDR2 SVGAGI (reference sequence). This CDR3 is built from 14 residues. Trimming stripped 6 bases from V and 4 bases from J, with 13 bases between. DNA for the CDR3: TGTGCCAGCAGGGAGGGGGGGGAGGGAAACACCATATATTTT. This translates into CASREGGEGNTIYF.

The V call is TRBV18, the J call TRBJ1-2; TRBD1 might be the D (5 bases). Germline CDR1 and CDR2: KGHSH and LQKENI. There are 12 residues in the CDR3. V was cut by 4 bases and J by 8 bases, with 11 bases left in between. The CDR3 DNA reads TGTGCCAGCTCACATGACAGACCCGGCTACACCTTC. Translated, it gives CASSHDRPGYTF.

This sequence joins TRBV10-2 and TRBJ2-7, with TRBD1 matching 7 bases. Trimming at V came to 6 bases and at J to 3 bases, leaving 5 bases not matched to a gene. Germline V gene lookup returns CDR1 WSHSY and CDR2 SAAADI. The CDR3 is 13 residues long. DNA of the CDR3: TGCGCCAGCAGCCGACAGGGTAACTACGAGCAGTACTTC. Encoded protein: CASSRQGNYEQYF.

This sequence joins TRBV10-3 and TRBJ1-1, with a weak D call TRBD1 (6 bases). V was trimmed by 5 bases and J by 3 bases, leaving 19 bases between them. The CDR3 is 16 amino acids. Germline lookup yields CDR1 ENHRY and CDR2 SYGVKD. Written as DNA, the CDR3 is TGTGCCATCAGTAAGGGACCGGGGGCTGCGGACACTGAAGCTTTCTTT. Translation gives CAISKGPGAADTEAFF.

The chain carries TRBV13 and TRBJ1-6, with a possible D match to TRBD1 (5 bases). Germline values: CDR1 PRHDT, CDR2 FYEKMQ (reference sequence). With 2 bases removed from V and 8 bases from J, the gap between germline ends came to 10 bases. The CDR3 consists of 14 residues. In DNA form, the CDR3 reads TGTGCCAGCAGCTTAATGGACAAGTATTCACCCCTCCACTTT. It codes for CASSLMDKYSPLHF.

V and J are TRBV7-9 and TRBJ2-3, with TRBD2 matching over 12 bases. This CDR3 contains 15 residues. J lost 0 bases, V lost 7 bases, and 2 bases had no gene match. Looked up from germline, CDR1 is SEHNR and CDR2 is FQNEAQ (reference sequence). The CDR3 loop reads CASILAGGSTDTQYF. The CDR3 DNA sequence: TGTGCCAGCATACTAGCGGGGGGTAGCACAGATACGCAGTATTTT.

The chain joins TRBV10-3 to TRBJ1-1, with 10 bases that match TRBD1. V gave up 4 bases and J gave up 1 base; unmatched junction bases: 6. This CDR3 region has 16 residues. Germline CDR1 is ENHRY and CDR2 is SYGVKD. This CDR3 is CAISGGTGEKNTEAFF. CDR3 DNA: TGTGCCATCAGTGGGGGGACAGGGGAAAAGAACACTGAAGCTTTCTTT.

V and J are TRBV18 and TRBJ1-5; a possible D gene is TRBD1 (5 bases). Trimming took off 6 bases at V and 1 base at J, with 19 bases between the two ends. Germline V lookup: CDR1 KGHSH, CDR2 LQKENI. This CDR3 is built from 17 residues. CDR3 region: CASSLYGAGMSNQPQHF. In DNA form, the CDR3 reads TGTGCCAGCTCCCTATATGGGGCCGGGATGAGCAATCAGCCCCAGCATTTT.

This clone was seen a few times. The DNA of the CDR3 is TGTGCCAGCGGTATTGGGCAGGGGGTTGGTGGCTACACCTTC. Its protein is CASGIGQGVGGYTF. The chain has TRBV2 and TRBJ1-2; 7 bases align to TRBD1. The germline V gene has CDR1 SNHLY and CDR2 FYNNEI. The CDR3 is made up of 14 amino acids. The V and J ends lost 8 bases and 7 bases, in that order; junction bases with no gene match: 13.

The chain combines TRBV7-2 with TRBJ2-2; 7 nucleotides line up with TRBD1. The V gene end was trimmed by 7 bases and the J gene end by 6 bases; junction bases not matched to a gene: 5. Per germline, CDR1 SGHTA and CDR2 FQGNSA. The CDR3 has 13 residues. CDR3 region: CASTIQGSGELFF. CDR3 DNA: TGTGCCAGCACCATACAGGGGTCCGGGGAGCTGTTTTTT.

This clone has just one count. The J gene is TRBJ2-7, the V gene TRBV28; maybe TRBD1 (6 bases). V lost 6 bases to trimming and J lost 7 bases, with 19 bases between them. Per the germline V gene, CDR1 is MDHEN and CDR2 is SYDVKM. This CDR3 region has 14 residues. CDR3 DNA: TGTGCCAGCAGACCTCGGACAGCCCTGGGGGAGCAGTACTTC. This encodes CASRPRTALGEQYF.

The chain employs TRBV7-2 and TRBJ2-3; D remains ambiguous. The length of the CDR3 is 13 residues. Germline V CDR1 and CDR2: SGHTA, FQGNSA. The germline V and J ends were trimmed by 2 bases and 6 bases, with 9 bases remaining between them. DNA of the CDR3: TGTGCCAGCAGCTTACAACGCAGGGATACGCAGTATTTT. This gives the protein CASSLQRRDTQYF.

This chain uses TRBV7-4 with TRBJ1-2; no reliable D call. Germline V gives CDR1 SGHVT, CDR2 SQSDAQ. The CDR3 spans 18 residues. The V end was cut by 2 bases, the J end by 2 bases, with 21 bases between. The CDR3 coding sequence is TGTGCCAGCAGCTTATTTAGGTGTATGAAGTGCAACAACTATGGCTACACCTTC. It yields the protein CASSLFRCMKCNNYGYTF.

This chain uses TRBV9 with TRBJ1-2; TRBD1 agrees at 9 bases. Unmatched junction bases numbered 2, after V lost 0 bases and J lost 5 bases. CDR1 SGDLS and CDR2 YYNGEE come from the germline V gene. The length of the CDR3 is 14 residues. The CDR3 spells CASSVGDRVYGYTF. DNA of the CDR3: TGTGCCAGCAGCGTAGGGGACAGGGTTTATGGCTACACCTTC.

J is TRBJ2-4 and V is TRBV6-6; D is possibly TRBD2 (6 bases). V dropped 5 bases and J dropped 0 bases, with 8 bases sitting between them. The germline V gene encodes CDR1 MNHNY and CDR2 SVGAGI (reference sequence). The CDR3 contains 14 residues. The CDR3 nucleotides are TGTGCCAGCAGTCAGGGACTAGCCAAAAACATTCAGTACTTC. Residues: CASSQGLAKNIQYF.

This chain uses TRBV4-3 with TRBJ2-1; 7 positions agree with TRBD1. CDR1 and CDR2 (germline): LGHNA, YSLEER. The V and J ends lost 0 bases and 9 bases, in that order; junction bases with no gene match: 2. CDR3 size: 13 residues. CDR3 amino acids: CASSQESGGEQFF. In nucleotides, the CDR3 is TGCGCCAGCAGCCAAGAATCAGGGGGTGAGCAGTTCTTC.

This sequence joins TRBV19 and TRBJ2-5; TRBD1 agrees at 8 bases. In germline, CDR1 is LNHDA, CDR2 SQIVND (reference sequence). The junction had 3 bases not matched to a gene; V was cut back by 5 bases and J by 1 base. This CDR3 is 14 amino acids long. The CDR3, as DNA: TGTGCCAGTAGTTCTGGACAGGGCCAAGAGACCCAGTACTTC. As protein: CASSSGQGQETQYF.

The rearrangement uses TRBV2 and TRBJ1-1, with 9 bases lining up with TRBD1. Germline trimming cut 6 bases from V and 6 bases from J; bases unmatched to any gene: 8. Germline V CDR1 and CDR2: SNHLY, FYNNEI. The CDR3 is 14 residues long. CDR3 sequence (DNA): TGTGCCAGCAGCGGACAGGGGACTGTCTCTGAAGCTTTCTTT. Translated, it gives CASSGQGTVSEAFF.

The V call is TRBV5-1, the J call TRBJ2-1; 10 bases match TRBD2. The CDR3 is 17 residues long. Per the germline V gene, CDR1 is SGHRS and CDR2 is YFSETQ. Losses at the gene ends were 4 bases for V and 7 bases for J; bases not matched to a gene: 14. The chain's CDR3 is CASSRGLVAGGGNEQFF. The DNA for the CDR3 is TGCGCCAGCAGCCGCGGATTGGTAGCGGGGGGTGGGAATGAGCAGTTCTTC.

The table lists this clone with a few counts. CDR3 nucleotide sequence: TGTGCCAGCTCACAAACAGTGTCTGGCTACACCTTC. This encodes CASSQTVSGYTF. The V and J genes are TRBV6-6 and TRBJ1-2; D remains ambiguous. This CDR3 is built from 12 residues. V lost 8 bases and J 7 bases, leaving 14 bases between the germline ends. The germline V gene has CDR1 MNHNY and CDR2 SVGAGI (reference sequence).

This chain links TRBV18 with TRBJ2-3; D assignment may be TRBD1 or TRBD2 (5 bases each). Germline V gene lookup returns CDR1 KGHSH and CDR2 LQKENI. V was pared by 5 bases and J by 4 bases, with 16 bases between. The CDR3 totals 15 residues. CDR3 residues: CASSSGTSPPDTQYF. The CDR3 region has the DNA TGTGCCAGCTCATCCGGGACCAGTCCCCCAGATACGCAGTATTTT.